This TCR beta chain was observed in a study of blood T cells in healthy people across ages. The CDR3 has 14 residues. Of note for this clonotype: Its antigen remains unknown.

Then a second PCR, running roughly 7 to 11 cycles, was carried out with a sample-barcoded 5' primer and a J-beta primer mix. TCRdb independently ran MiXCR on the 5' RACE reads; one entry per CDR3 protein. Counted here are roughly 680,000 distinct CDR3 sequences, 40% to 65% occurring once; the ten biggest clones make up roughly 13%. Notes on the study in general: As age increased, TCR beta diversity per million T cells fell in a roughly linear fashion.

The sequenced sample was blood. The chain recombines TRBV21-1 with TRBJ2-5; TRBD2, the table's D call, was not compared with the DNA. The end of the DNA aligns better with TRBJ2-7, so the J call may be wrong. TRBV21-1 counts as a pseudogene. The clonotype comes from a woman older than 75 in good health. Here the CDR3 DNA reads TGTGCCAGCAGCAACTACTGGCATTCCTCCGAGCAGTACTTC. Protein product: CASSNYWHSSEQYF.